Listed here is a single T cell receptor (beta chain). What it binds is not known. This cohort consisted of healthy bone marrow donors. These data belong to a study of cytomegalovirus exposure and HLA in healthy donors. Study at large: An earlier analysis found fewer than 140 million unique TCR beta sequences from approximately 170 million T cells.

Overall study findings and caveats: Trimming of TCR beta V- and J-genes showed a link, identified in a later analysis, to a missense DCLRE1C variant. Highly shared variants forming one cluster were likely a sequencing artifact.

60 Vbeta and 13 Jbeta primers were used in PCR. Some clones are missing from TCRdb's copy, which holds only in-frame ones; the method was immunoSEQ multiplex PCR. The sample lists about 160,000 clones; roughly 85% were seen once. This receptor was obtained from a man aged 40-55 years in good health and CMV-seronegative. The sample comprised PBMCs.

The CDR3: CASRLGGGTVEQFF. CDR3 DNA: TGTGCAAGTCGCTTAGGAGGCGGGACCGTTGAGCAGTTCTTC. This chain connects TRBV12-2 to TRBJ2-1; the DNA was not compared with TRBD2, the D call given in the table. TRBV12-2 is marked as a pseudogene. CDR3 size: 14 residues.